Listed here are 13 T cell receptor beta chains from one sample, sequenced in a study of early T cells in non-severe SARS-CoV-2 infection. TCRdb itself ran the 5' RACE reads through MiXCR, one entry per CDR3 protein. The sample carries roughly 29,000 distinct CDR3 sequences, roughly 4.5% recorded once. Sequenced sample: whole blood. All receptors derive from an adult who was a healthcare worker with PCR-confirmed SARS-CoV-2 infection or an uninfected control (not recorded which).

This clonotype was counted many times. The chain joins TRBV5-4 to TRBJ2-5; D is unclear. Germline-derived CDR1 and CDR2 are SGHNT and YYREEE (reference sequence). V lost 2 bases and J 5 bases, leaving 10 bases between the germline ends. The CDR3 sequence is 13 residues long. The CDR3 loop is CASSLDKLETQYF. The CDR3 DNA is TGTGCCAGCAGCTTAGATAAATTGGAGACCCAGTACTTC.

This clonotype was picked up many times. The chain employs TRBV29-1 and TRBJ1-2; TRBD1 matches 7 bases. Germline V gene data show CDR1 as SQVTM and CDR2 as ANQGSEA. Germline trimming cut 1 base from V and 2 bases from J; bases unmatched to any gene: 4. CDR3 size: 14 residues. CDR3 sequence reads: CSVEGQGLNYGYTF. The CDR3 DNA follows: TGCAGCGTTGAAGGACAGGGCCTAAACTATGGCTACACCTTC.

The genes are TRBV19 and TRBJ1-1; 7 nucleotides align to TRBD1. From germline, CDR1 is LNHDA and CDR2 SQIVND (reference sequence). The V segment lost 8 bases and the J segment 10 bases; nucleotides outside the gene matches: 10. This CDR3 region has 12 residues. CDR3 sequence reads: CASGVTGRGAFF. Here the CDR3 DNA reads TGTGCCAGTGGGGTGACAGGGAGGGGAGCTTTCTTT.

This clonotype was seen repeatedly, ten times or more. This chain uses TRBV6-6 with TRBJ2-1; no firm D call. V was pared by 0 bases and J by 4 bases, with 7 bases between. The CDR3 spans 14 residues. CDR1 and CDR2 (germline): MNHNY, SVGAGI (reference sequence). CDR3 nucleotide sequence: TGTGCCAGCAGTTACTCGGTGCCATACAATGAGCAGTTCTTC. Its protein is CASSYSVPYNEQFF.

In this sample, this clonotype turned up many times. This chain links TRBV5-4 with TRBJ2-3; D unresolved. The CDR3 consists of 11 residues. Deletions cut 0 bases from V and 6 bases from J, with 2 bases between. Per germline, CDR1 SGHNT and CDR2 YYREEE (reference sequence). Here the CDR3 DNA reads TGTGCCAGCAGCTTGGGCGATACGCAGTATTTT. This codes for CASSLGDTQYF. Complete variable domain (other parts from reference TRBV5-4 and TRBJ2-3): ETGVTQSPTHLIKTRGQQVTLRCSSQSGHNTVSWYQQALGQGPQFIFQYYREEENGRGNFPPRFSGLQFPNYSSELNVNALELDDSALYLCASSLGDTQYFGPGTRLTVL.

Many counts were recorded for this clonotype. The V call is TRBV11-2, the J call TRBJ2-2; no clear D. Trimming stripped 6 bases from V and 4 bases from J, with 15 bases between. Germline V CDR1 and CDR2: SGHAT, FQNNGV. This CDR3 spans 15 amino acids. In DNA form, the CDR3 reads TGTGCCAGCAGTTCCACCAATCTGGGCACCGGGGAGCTGTTTTTT. This encodes CASSSTNLGTGELFF.

This clonotype was detected only a few times. The gene calls are TRBV6-5 and TRBJ2-7; D is unresolved. The CDR3 runs 15 residues. V gave up 3 bases and J gave up 2 bases, with 14 bases separating them. Germline CDR1 and CDR2: MNHEY and SVGAGI. The CDR3 region is CASSYPIGRTYEQYF. CDR3 DNA sequence: TGTGCCAGCAGTTATCCCATCGGACGGACCTACGAGCAGTACTTC.

This clonotype showed up just a few times. The V call is TRBV6-2 or TRBV6-3, the J call TRBJ2-2; possible D gene TRBD1, 6 bases. The germline V and J ends were trimmed by 2 bases and 2 bases, with 12 bases remaining between them. Germline V CDR1 and CDR2: MNHEY, SVGEGT. The CDR3 runs 16 residues. The CDR3 loop is CASSYRWTVNTGELFF. The CDR3 nucleotides are TGTGCCAGCAGTTACCGTTGGACAGTAAACACCGGGGAGCTGTTTTTT.

The V gene is TRBV5-1, the J gene TRBJ2-1; D is unclear. The CDR3 contains 14 residues. Germline V CDR1 and CDR2: SGHRS, YFSETQ. V gave up 2 bases and J gave up 6 bases, with 12 bases separating them. CDR3 loop: CASSLSGLSNEQFF. The CDR3 DNA sequence: TGCGCCAGCAGCTTATCGGGCCTTAGCAATGAGCAGTTCTTC.

This clonotype was counted ten times or more. This sequence joins TRBV12-3 or TRBV12-4 and TRBJ2-7, with D maybe TRBD1 (6 bases). Trimming removed 3 bases at V and 6 bases at J, with 18 bases between. The CDR3 sequence is 15 residues long. For the CDR3, the DNA is TGTGCCAGCAGTTTTGGTGACAGGTCGCGTCTCGAGCAGTACTTC. Translation gives CASSFGDRSRLEQYF.

This clonotype was counted many times. J is TRBJ2-7 and V is TRBV28; tentative D call: TRBD2 (5 bases). Germline V lookup: CDR1 MDHEN, CDR2 SYDVKM. This CDR3 contains 13 residues. V was shortened by 5 bases and J by 5 bases, with 13 bases between the two germline ends. The CDR3 sequence is CASSPPRADEQYF. CDR3 bases: TGTGCCAGCAGTCCCCCGCGGGCGGACGAGCAGTACTTC. Looking up the rest from reference TRBV28 and TRBJ2-7 gives the full variable domain: DVKVTQSSRYLVKRTGEKVFLECVQDMDHENMFWYRQDPGLGLRLIYFSYDVKMKEKGDIPEGYSVSREKKERFSLILESASTNQTSMYLCASSPPRADEQYFGPGTRLTVT.

Ten or more counts support this clonotype. The chain carries TRBV24-1 and TRBJ2-5; possibly TRBD2 for D (7 bases). The CDR3 length is 17 residues. Germline assignment: CDR1 KGHDR and CDR2 SFDVKD. V was shortened by 4 bases and J by 4 bases, with 21 bases between the two germline ends. The CDR3 DNA sequence: TGTGCCACCAGTGACGGCCTAGGGGGGAGGGATGGAGAGACCCAGTACTTC. Residues: CATSDGLGGRDGETQYF.

Concerning this clonotype itself: The junction departs from germline at one end; a sequencing error may be responsible. The chain links TRBV20-1 to TRBJ2-5, with D possibly matching TRBD1 (6 bases). The CDR3 runs to 10 residues. The V gene's germline CDR1 is DFQATT and CDR2 SNEGSKA (reference sequence). The DNA for the CDR3 is TGCAGTGCTAGCCTCCGGGACATGATTTTC. Its protein is CSASLRDMIF.